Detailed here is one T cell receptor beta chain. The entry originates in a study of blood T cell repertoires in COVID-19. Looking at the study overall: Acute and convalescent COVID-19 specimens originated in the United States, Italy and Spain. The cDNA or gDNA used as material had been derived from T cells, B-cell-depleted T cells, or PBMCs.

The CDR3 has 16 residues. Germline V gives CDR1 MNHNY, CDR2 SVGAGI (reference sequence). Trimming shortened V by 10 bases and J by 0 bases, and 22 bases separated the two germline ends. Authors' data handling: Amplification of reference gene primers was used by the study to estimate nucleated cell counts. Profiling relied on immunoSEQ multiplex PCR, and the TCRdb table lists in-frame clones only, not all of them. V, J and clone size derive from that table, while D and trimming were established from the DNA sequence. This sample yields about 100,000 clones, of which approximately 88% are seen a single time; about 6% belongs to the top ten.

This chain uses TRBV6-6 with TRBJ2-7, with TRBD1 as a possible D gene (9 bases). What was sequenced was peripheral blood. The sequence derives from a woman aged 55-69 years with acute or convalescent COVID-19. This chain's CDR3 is CATFGGAGQGSYEQYF. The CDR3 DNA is TGTGCCACCTTCGGGGGGGCGGGACAGGGCTCCTACGAGCAGTACTTC.